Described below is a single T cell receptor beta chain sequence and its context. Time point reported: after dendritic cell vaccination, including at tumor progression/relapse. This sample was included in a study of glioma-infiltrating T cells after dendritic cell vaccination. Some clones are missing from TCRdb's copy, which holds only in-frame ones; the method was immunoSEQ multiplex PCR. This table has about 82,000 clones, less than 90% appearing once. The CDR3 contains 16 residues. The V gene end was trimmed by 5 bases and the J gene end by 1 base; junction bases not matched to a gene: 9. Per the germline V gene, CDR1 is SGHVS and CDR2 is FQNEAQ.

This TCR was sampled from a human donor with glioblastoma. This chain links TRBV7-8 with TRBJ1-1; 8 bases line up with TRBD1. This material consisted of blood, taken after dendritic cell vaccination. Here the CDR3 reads CASSPDRGSGNTEAFF. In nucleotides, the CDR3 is TGTGCCAGCAGCCCCGACAGGGGTTCCGGGAACACTGAAGCTTTCTTT.